This TCR beta chain was identified during a study of shared clonotypes between healthy human individuals. TCRdb's copy holds only in-frame clones and misses some; the assay was immunoSEQ multiplex PCR. The sample shows 2 million to 2.5 million clones, under 97% of them seen only once. The receptor comes from a man between 18 and 29 years old in good health. Sequenced input: naive CD4+ T cells sorted from blood. Described subset: CD45RA+ positively selected.

CDR3 amino acids: CASSSVGTVEAFF. The CDR3 region has the DNA TGTGCCAGCAGCTCCGTCGGGACAGTTGAAGCTTTCTTT. The J gene is TRBJ1-1, the V gene TRBV7-3; TRBD1 agrees at 7 bases. The CDR3 has 13 amino acids. Germline loops: CDR1 SGHTA, CDR2 FQGTGA. V trimming: 4 bases; J trimming: 7 bases; junction bases outside the gene matches: 6.